This T cell receptor beta chain appears in the sequencing data of a study of T-cell reconstitution after alpha-beta-depleted transplantation in children. The J segment lost 2 bases and the V segment lost 3 bases, leaving 5 bases of the junction unmatched. CDR1 is WSHSY, CDR2 SAAADI, per germline. CDR3 length: 16 amino acids. Library preparation (for TCRbeta) was performed with unique molecular identifiers. TCRdb called the PCR reads again in MiXCR, with one record for every CDR3 protein. The repertoire holds 240,000 or so distinct CDR3 sequences, with approximately 8.9% as singletons. The chain carries TRBV10-2 and TRBJ2-7; 12 bases map to TRBD2. Sequenced material: PBMCs, mostly from graft donor cells, taken 180 days after TCRalphabeta/CD19-depleted stem cell transplant. This TCR came from a male patient between 5 and 17 years old who had a stem cell transplant for acute lymphoblastic leukemia, so the T cells may come from the graft donor. The chain's CDR3 is CASSDYGLAGPYEQYF. CDR3 nucleotide sequence: TGCGCCAGCAGTGACTACGGACTAGCGGGGCCCTACGAGCAGTACTTC.